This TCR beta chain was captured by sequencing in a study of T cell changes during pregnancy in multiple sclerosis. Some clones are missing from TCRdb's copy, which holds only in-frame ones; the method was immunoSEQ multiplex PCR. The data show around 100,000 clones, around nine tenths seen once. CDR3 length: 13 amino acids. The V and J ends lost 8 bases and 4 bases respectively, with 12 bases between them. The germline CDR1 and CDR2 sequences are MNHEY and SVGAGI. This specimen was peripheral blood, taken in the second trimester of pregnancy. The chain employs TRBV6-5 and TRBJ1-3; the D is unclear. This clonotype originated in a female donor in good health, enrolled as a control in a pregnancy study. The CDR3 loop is CASARERGNTIYF. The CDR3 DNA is TGTGCCAGCGCCCGCGAGAGGGGAAACACCATATATTTT.